This TCR beta chain was profiled in a study of early T cells in non-severe SARS-CoV-2 infection. Overall study findings and caveats: VDJdb matches were skewed toward anti-spike CD8 T cell responses.

Individual cDNA molecules were tagged with unique molecular identifiers. TCRdb passed the 5' RACE reads through MiXCR, listing each CDR3 protein once. Of approximately 40,000 distinct CDR3 sequences listed, 6% to 7% are singletons. The sample holds many counts of this clonotype. The antigen remains undetermined. V shed 4 bases, J shed 5 bases, and the junction held 8 bases outside the gene matches. The CDR3 runs to 14 residues. The germline gives CDR1 SGHRS, CDR2 YFSETQ. The source is an adult who was a healthcare worker with PCR-confirmed SARS-CoV-2 infection or an uninfected control (not recorded which). V is TRBV5-1 and J is TRBJ2-5; 7 positions agree with TRBD1. Specimen: whole blood, collected at baseline. CDR3 region: CASSPRTGQETQYF. CDR3 nucleotide sequence: TGCGCCAGCAGCCCCCGGACAGGCCAGGAGACCCAGTACTTC. The full variable domain, rest sourced from reference TRBV5-1 and TRBJ2-5, is KAGVTQTPRYLIKTRGQQVTLSCSPISGHRSVSWYQQTPGQGLQFLFEYFSETQRNKGNFPGRFSGRQFSNSRSEMNVSTLELGDSALYLCASSPRTGQETQYFGPGTRLLVL.